The rows below give T cell receptor beta chains drawn from one sample of a study of cytomegalovirus exposure and HLA in healthy donors. Libraries were prepared by immunoSEQ multiplex PCR; TCRdb keeps only in-frame clonotypes and omits some of them. In the table there are some 110,000 clones, 75% of which are singletons. The specimen was PBMCs. All receptors come from a man in his forties or fifties in good health and CMV-seronegative. Each CDR3 is given with its conserved first and last residue. Fields, in order: D gene, V gene, clone size, CDR3 length, J gene, CDR3 DNA, CDR3 protein. D genes are given only for firm matches. Clone size is given for some rows only: seen once, a few or many times, or a class if the clone is expanded.

NA	TRBV7-9	NA	15	TRBJ2-3	TGTGCCAGCAGTCCAGGGGTGGCTAGCACAGATACGCAGTATTTT	CASSPGVASTDTQYF
NA	TRBV4-1	NA	15	TRBJ2-2	TGCGCCAGCAGCCAAGAATGGCTTAACACCGGGGAGCTGTTTTTT	CASSQEWLNTGELFF
NA	TRBV6-6	NA	15	TRBJ2-3	TGTGCCAGCAGTCTGACAGGGAGGCTGACAGATACGCAGTATTTT	CASSLTGRLTDTQYF
TRBD2	TRBV9	NA	16	TRBJ2-2	TGTGCCAGCAGCGTAACCGGGACTAGGTCCCCCGGGGAGCTGTTTTTT	CASSVTGTRSPGELFF
TRBD1	TRBV6-5	NA	14	TRBJ1-1	TGTGCCAGCATCCGGGACAGGGTGGCCACTGAAGCTTTCTTT	CASIRDRVATEAFF
TRBD1	TRBV7-6	NA	15	TRBJ1-1	TGTGCCAGCAGCTCATCCCCGACAGGGACAACTGAAGCTTTCTTT	CASSSSPTGTTEAFF
TRBD1	TRBV2	NA	15	TRBJ1-1	TGTGCCAGCACGAGGGACAGGCCATCTTGGACTGAAGCTTTCTTT	CASTRDRPSWTEAFF
NA	TRBV18	NA	17	TRBJ2-6	TGTGCCAGCTCGCCACCGAACAGCCGCTCTGGGGCCAACGTCCTGACTTTC	CASSPPNSRSGANVLTF
TRBD1	TRBV2	NA	14	TRBJ1-4	TGTGCCAGCAGGACAGGGGGCGCCAATGAAAAACTGTTTTTT	CASRTGGANEKLFF
NA	TRBV6-1	NA	13	TRBJ1-5	TGTGCCAGCAGGGCGGGTACAGGGCAGCCCCAGCATTTT	CASRAGTGQPQHF
TRBD1	TRBV2	NA	14	TRBJ1-4	TGTGCCAGCAAGTTGGACAGGGGAAGCGAAAAACTGTTTTTT	CASKLDRGSEKLFF
NA	TRBV6-5	few	14	TRBJ1-6	TGTGCCAGCACTGGTAGCTCCTATAATTCACCCCTCCACTTT	CASTGSSYNSPLHF
NA	TRBV7-2	once	13	TRBJ2-1	TGTGCCAGCAGCTTAGGACTTCTCAATGAGCAGTTCTTC	CASSLGLLNEQFF
NA	TRBV28	NA	17	TRBJ2-1	TGTGCCAGCAGTTTACGAAGGGCGGGGAGCTCCTACAATGAGCAGTTCTTC	CASSLRRAGSSYNEQFF
NA	TRBV5-6	few	16	TRBJ1-1	TGTGCCAGCAGCCCTAAGTCAGGGTTCCGTAACACTGAAGCTTTCTTT	CASSPKSGFRNTEAFF
TRBD2	TRBV11-1	NA	18	TRBJ2-6	TGTGCCAGCAGCTTCAGATCTAGCGGGGGTTCTGGGGCCAACGTCCTGACTTTC	CASSFRSSGGSGANVLTF
NA	TRBV12-5	NA	15	TRBJ2-2	TGTGCTAGTGGTTTGGGGCAGGGGAACACCGGGGAGCTGTTTTTT	CASGLGQGNTGELFF
NA	TRBV18	NA	15	TRBJ1-3	TGTGCCAGCTCGTCAGACAGACTCTCTGGAAACACCATATATTTT	CASSSDRLSGNTIYF
TRBD2	TRBV4-1	NA	17	TRBJ2-3	TGCGCCAGCAGCCAAGGGGCTAGCGGGGGGGCCGAAGATACGCAGTATTTT	CASSQGASGGAEDTQYF
NA	TRBV2	NA	12	TRBJ1-5	TGTGCCAGCAGTGGGACAGATCAGCCCCAGCATTTT	CASSGTDQPQHF
NA	TRBV10-3	NA	14	TRBJ1-1	TGTGCCATCAGTGGGCAGGGTTCTTACACTGAAGCTTTCTTT	CAISGQGSYTEAFF
NA	TRBV10-2	NA	14	TRBJ2-7	TGCGCCACCATGCAGGTGGCCAACCCCTACGAGCAGTACTTC	CATMQVANPYEQYF
TRBD1	TRBV19	few	15	TRBJ2-7	TGTGCCAGTAGTAGCGGGTCGACAGGGGGCAACGAGCAGTACTTC	CASSSGSTGGNEQYF
TRBD1	TRBV5-1	NA	16	TRBJ1-6	TGCGCCAGCAGCTTGTCTCTGGGACAGGGCATTTCACCCCTCCACTTT	CASSLSLGQGISPLHF
NA	TRBV5-1	NA	12	TRBJ1-2	TGCGCCAGCAGCCCGGTGGCGGGGCACTACACCTTC	CASSPVAGHYTF
TRBD1	TRBV5-1	NA	15	TRBJ1-1	TGCGCCAGCAGCTTGGGTGGGACAGCAAACACTGAAGCTTTCTTT	CASSLGGTANTEAFF
NA	TRBV7-9	NA	14	TRBJ1-6	TGTGCCAGCAGCTTAGGAGGGAACAATTCACCCCTCCACTTT	CASSLGGNNSPLHF
TRBD1	TRBV14	few	15	TRBJ2-5	TGTGCCAGCAGCCCGGGACAGCTTGGTGAGGCAAAGCAGTACTTC	CASSPGQLGEAKQYF
NA	TRBV5-6	NA	13	TRBJ1-2	TGTGCCAGCAGCCCAACCGGCGGGTATGGCTACACCTTC	CASSPTGGYGYTF
NA	TRBV2	NA	15	TRBJ2-5	TGTGCCAGCAGGGCCTCAGGGTCCCTACAAGAGACCCAGTACTTC	CASRASGSLQETQYF
TRBD2	TRBV6-1	NA	15	TRBJ2-1	TGTGCCAGCAGTGAACGCCCGGGACTAGCTTGGGAGCAGTTCTTC	CASSERPGLAWEQFF
TRBD2	TRBV9	NA	16	TRBJ2-1	TGTGCCAGCAGCGCCGGGACTAGCGGGGGGAACAATGAGCAGTTCTTC	CASSAGTSGGNNEQFF
NA	TRBV6-5	NA	12	TRBJ2-1	TGTGCCAGCAGACCCACTAGCAGTGAGCAGTTCTTC	CASRPTSSEQFF
TRBD1	TRBV6-4	NA	13	TRBJ2-2	TGTGCCAGCGGGACAGGGCCCGCCGGGGAGCTGTTTTTT	CASGTGPAGELFF
TRBD2	TRBV19	NA	19	TRBJ2-3	TGTGCCAGTAGTGGGGGACTAGCGGGGGGCCATCCTAGCACAGATACGCAGTATTTT	CASSGGLAGGHPSTDTQYF
NA	TRBV18	NA	14	TRBJ1-5	TGTGCCAGCTCACGGGGGCAGGGGAACCAGCCCCAGCATTTT	CASSRGQGNQPQHF
NA	TRBV5-1	NA	14	TRBJ2-7	TGCGCCAGCAGTTCAGGGGTATACTCCTACGAGCAGTACTTC	CASSSGVYSYEQYF
NA	TRBV13	NA	16	TRBJ2-7	TGTGCCAGCAGCCATGGCCTAGCCCGATACTCCTACGAGCAGTACTTC	CASSHGLARYSYEQYF
NA	TRBV7-2	NA	15	TRBJ2-7	TGTGCCAGTAGCTTAGCGCGTGGGGGAGGAGGCGAGCAGTACTTC	CASSLARGGGGEQYF
TRBD2	TRBV7-9	NA	16	TRBJ2-2	TGTGCCAGCAGCTGGCCTAGCGGGGGAAACACCGGGGAGCTGTTTTTT	CASSWPSGGNTGELFF